This T cell receptor beta chain was profiled in a study of T-cell reconstitution after alpha-beta-depleted transplantation in children. This CDR3 is built from 14 residues. Germline-derived CDR1 and CDR2 are SGHTA and FQGNSA. V lost 3 bases and J lost 4; bases outside the gene matches: 3. It was with unique molecular identifiers that the TCRbeta library was prepared. Each CDR3 protein gets one entry after TCRdb re-called the PCR reads with MiXCR. The data hold approximately 250,000 distinct CDR3 sequences, with 9.7% observed a single time. This clonotype was found many times. The chain links TRBV7-2 to TRBJ2-5, with 9 bases fitting TRBD2. This specimen consisted of PBMCs from the stem cell graft donor, obtained from the stem cell graft. The clonotype originates from a human donor who donated a stem cell graft to a child with SCID. For the CDR3, the DNA is TGTGCCAGCAGCTTTGTTAGCGGGGGAGAGACCCAGTACTTC. Residues: CASSFVSGGETQYF.